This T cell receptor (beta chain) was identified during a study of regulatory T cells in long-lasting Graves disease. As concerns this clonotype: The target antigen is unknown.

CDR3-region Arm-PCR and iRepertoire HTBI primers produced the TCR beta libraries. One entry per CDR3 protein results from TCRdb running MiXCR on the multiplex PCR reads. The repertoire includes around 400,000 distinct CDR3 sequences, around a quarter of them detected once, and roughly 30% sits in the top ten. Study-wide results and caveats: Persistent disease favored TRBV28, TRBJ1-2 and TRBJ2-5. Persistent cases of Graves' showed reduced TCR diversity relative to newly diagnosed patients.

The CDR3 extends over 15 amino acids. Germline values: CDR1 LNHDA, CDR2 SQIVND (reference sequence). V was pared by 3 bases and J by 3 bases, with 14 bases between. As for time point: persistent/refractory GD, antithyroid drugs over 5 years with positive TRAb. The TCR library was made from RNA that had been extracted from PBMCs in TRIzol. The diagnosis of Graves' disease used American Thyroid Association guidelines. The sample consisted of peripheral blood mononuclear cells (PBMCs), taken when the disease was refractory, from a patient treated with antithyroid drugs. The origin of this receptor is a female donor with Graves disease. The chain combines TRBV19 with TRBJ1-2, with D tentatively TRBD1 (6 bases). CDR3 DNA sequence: TGTGCCAGTAGTATGTTCCGGGCAGGGGACTATGGCTACACCTTC. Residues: CASSMFRAGDYGYTF.